This TCR beta chain was observed in a study of cytomegalovirus exposure and HLA in healthy donors. Overall study results and limits: Information on immune exposure was restricted to one variable (CMV serostatus).

Germline CDR1 GTSNPN, CDR2 SVGIG (reference sequence). V was clipped by 3 bases and J by 10 bases; unmatched bases: 5. The CDR3 has 12 residues. As to this clone: Its antigen is currently unknown.

PCR was performed using 60 Vbeta and 13 Jbeta primers. Using immunoSEQ multiplex PCR, the repertoire was profiled, and TCRdb retains in-frame clones only, with some absent. The sample consists of 120,000 to 150,000 clones, about three quarters of them appearing once. The chain links TRBV30 to TRBJ1-1, with 10 bases fitting TRBD1. Sequencing used PBMCs. The receptor was derived from a man aged 40-49 years in good health and CMV-seropositive. The CDR3 nucleotides are TGTGCCTGGAGCCTGACAGGGGGCTTAGCTTTCTTT. Translating it yields CAWSLTGGLAFF.